Below are 14 T cell receptor beta chains sequenced from a single sample in a study of OX40 agonist ivuxolimab in advanced cancers. The data were produced by immunoSEQ multiplex PCR, yet TCRdb's version contains in-frame clones alone and is incomplete. Among some 61,000 clones, roughly nine tenths were seen once, and the ten largest hold roughly 4.5%. Sequenced material: CD4+ or CD8+ T cells sorted from blood, taken in a trial of the OX40 agonist ivuxolimab. The receptors shown here come from an adult with an advanced solid tumor such as melanoma, head and neck, liver or kidney cancer.

The rearrangement uses TRBV5-1 and TRBJ2-3; D is ambiguous. Germline CDR1 and CDR2: SGHRS and YFSETQ. Trimming shortened V by 0 bases and J by 0 bases, and 8 bases separated the two germline ends. CDR3 length equals 15 residues. The CDR3 coding sequence is TGCGCCAGCAGCTTGGACGGCGGAAGCACAGATACGCAGTATTTT. Protein: CASSLDGGSTDTQYF.

A word on this clone: This CDR3 is also generated by other DNA sequences in the sample. This rearrangement joins TRBV6-6 to TRBJ2-7, with 13 bases matching TRBD2. J was trimmed by 4 bases and V by 9 bases; bases with no gene match: 12. Germline CDR1 and CDR2: MNHNY and SVGAGI (reference sequence). The length of the CDR3 is 16 residues. CDR3 sequence (DNA): TGTGCCAGTAGCCCCCCGGGACTAGCGGGATATTACGAGCAGTACTTC. It specifies CASSPPGLAGYYEQYF.

This sequence joins TRBV28 and TRBJ1-2, with D hard to call. CDR1 is MDHEN and CDR2 is SYDVKM in the germline V gene. The CDR3 loop spans 13 amino acids. V lost 2 bases and J 2 bases, leaving 6 bases between the germline ends. CDR3 region: CASSLLNNYGYTF. The CDR3 DNA reads as TGTGCCAGCAGTTTACTGAACAACTATGGCTACACCTTC.

The gene calls are TRBV10-1 and TRBJ1-5, with unresolved D. CDR1 is WNHNN, CDR2 SYGVQD, per germline (reference sequence). The CDR3 is 11 residues long. V lost 8 bases and J lost 2, with 4 bases in between. CDR3 sequence (DNA): TGCGCCAGCTTTTGCAATCAGCCCCAGCATTTT. This translates into CASFCNQPQHF.

The chain links TRBV2 to TRBJ1-2, with TRBD1 as a possible D gene (5 bases). The CDR3 spans 14 residues. The V end was cut by 7 bases, the J end by 3 bases, with 15 bases between. From germline, CDR1 is SNHLY and CDR2 FYNNEI. CDR3 protein: CASTVRGDYYGYTF. The CDR3 DNA reads TGTGCCAGCACGGTGAGGGGAGACTACTATGGCTACACCTTC.

The J gene is TRBJ2-2, the V gene TRBV7-3, with a tentative D call TRBD1 (6 bases). Germline V gene data show CDR1 as SGHTA and CDR2 as FQGTGA. The CDR3 totals 12 residues. V was clipped by 4 bases and J by 7 bases, with 7 bases between them. DNA of the CDR3: TGTGCCAGCAGCTCAGGGGTCGGGGAGCTGTTTTTT. It codes for CASSSGVGELFF. Using reference TRBV7-3 and TRBJ2-2 for the parts outside the CDR3, the full variable domain is GAGVSQTPSNKVTEKGKYVELRCDPISGHTALYWYRQSLGQGPEFLIYFQGTGAADDSGLPNDRFFAVRPEGSVSTLKIQRTERGDSAVYLCASSSGVGELFFGEGSRLTVL.

This chain connects TRBV7-9 to TRBJ2-7, with 9 nucleotides matching TRBD2. The CDR3 has 16 residues. V trimming: 2 bases; J trimming: 0 bases; junction bases outside the gene matches: 5. Per the germline V gene, CDR1 is SEHNR and CDR2 is FQNEAQ (reference sequence). CDR3 sequence reads: CASSLLGRGGSYEQYF. The CDR3 nucleotides are TGTGCCAGCAGCTTACTCGGGCGGGGGGGCTCCTACGAGCAGTACTTC.

Written as DNA, the CDR3 is TGTGCCAGCATTTCCCAAGTCCTAGAGTTCTTC. This encodes CASISQVLEFF. This sequence joins TRBV6-1 and TRBJ2-1; the D is unclear. CDR3 length equals 11 residues. Germline CDR1 MNHNS, CDR2 SASEGT. The ends were cut back, 7 bases at V and 14 bases at J, with 15 bases in the middle.

The chain has TRBV7-3 and TRBJ2-3, with D possibly TRBD1 on 6 matching bases. The length of the CDR3 is 14 residues. Germline CDR1 SGHTA, CDR2 FQGTGA. Trimming cost V 4 bases and J 2 bases, with 10 bases left between them. The CDR3 DNA sequence: TGTGCCAGCAGCTGGGGGACAAACACAGATACGCAGTATTTT. Translating gives CASSWGTNTDTQYF.

The chain joins TRBV19 to TRBJ2-5; D is uncertain. In germline, CDR1 is LNHDA, CDR2 SQIVND (reference sequence). Trimming shortened V by 8 bases and J by 4 bases, and 8 bases separated the two germline ends. There are 11 residues in the CDR3. The CDR3 nucleotides are TGTGCCAGTGGGTACAGAGAGACCCAGTACTTC. Residues: CASGYRETQYF.

This chain links TRBV13 with TRBJ2-6; TRBD1 agrees at 11 bases. The germline gives CDR1 PRHDT, CDR2 FYEKMQ (reference sequence). This CDR3 spans 17 amino acids. V shed 6 bases and J 0 bases; nucleotides not matched to a gene: 4. The chain's CDR3 is CASRTGQGVSGANVLTF. CDR3 nucleotide sequence: TGTGCCAGCAGGACGGGACAGGGGGTCTCTGGGGCCAACGTCCTGACTTTC.

The chain couples TRBV4-1 to TRBJ2-2; weak D call: TRBD2 (6 bases). This CDR3 is 16 amino acids long. CDR1 MGHRA and CDR2 YSYEKL come from the germline V gene. Trimming took off 0 bases at V and 5 bases at J, with 13 bases between the two ends. CDR3 DNA: TGCGCCAGCAGCCAAGATCGGGCGGGGTTAACCGGGGAGCTGTTTTTT. Translating it yields CASSQDRAGLTGELFF.

This chain connects TRBV10-2 to TRBJ2-2; 14 bases agree with TRBD2. Germline CDR1 is WSHSY and CDR2 is SAAADI. J gave up 0 bases and V 7 bases, and 10 bases lay outside the gene matches. There are 19 residues in the CDR3. In DNA form, the CDR3 reads TGCGCCAGCAAAGGAGGGACTAGCGGGGGACTAGCGAACACCGGGGAGCTGTTTTTT. This encodes CASKGGTSGGLANTGELFF.

The chain couples TRBV27 to TRBJ1-4, with D tentatively TRBD1 (6 bases). V lost 4 bases and J lost 2, with 14 bases in between. Looked up from germline, CDR1 is MNHEY and CDR2 is SMNVEV (reference sequence). This CDR3 contains 16 residues. The CDR3: CASSSRGQTTNEKLFF. The CDR3 DNA reads TGTGCCAGCAGTTCACGAGGACAGACCACTAATGAAAAACTGTTTTTT.